Listed below are T cell receptor beta chains from one sample, sequenced in a study of vaccination effects on CD4 cells after COVID-19. These receptors have no known antigen. The assay was immunoSEQ multiplex PCR, and TCRdb's table has in-frame clones only and misses some. Of about 79,000 clones in the sample, around 76% are singletons; the top ten hold roughly 1.9%. Sequencing used CD4+ T cells from PBMCs cultured with HCoV-229E spike peptides, obtained before COVID-19 vaccination. The origin of the receptors is a human donor who received a COVID-19 vaccine. Each CDR3 is given without its conserved first and last residue. A D gene is named only where the DNA matches it firmly. The size entry is marked missing in some rows and otherwise reads once, few, many or a size class.

V: TRBV18
D: .
length: 15
size: .
J: TRBJ1-2
CDR3: ASSPPGPQGPSGGYT

V: TRBV14
D: .
length: 11
size: .
J: TRBJ1-2
CDR3: ASSHRGLDGYT

V: TRBV5-8
D: .
length: 10
size: .
J: TRBJ1-2
CDR3: ASSATNSGYT

V: TRBV7-8
D: TRBD2
length: 12
size: few
J: TRBJ2-1
CDR3: ASSLALAGVEQF

V: TRBV7-9
D: TRBD1
length: 15
size: .
J: TRBJ2-1
CDR3: ASSADTRTGSYNEQF

V: TRBV6-5
D: .
length: 10
size: .
J: TRBJ1-1
CDR3: ASSFPGQGAF

V: TRBV9
D: .
length: 14
size: .
J: TRBJ1-1
CDR3: ASSGDGRGTNTEAF

V: TRBV5-1
D: .
length: 12
size: once
J: TRBJ2-3
CDR3: ASSPDRVTDTQY

V: TRBV18
D: .
length: 13
size: .
J: TRBJ2-5
CDR3: ASSPPAGDKETQY

V: TRBV6-6
D: TRBD1
length: 13
size: few
J: TRBJ1-5
CDR3: ASTAIRGSNQPQH

V: TRBV15
D: .
length: 12
size: .
J: TRBJ1-5
CDR3: ATHHRQGYQPQH

V: TRBV5-1
D: .
length: 12
size: .
J: TRBJ1-6
CDR3: ASSDGVSDSPLH

V: TRBV5-1
D: .
length: 14
size: .
J: TRBJ2-3
CDR3: ASSKNGGLSTDTQY

V: TRBV19
D: .
length: 11
size: few
J: TRBJ1-5
CDR3: ASSRAGDQPQH

V: TRBV19
D: .
length: 11
size: .
J: TRBJ1-2
CDR3: ASSIRGNYGYT

V: TRBV5-1
D: .
length: 12
size: .
J: TRBJ2-5
CDR3: ASSSLVPQETQY

V: TRBV7-3
D: .
length: 11
size: .
J: TRBJ1-6
CDR3: ASSLSLNSPLH

V: TRBV19
D: .
length: 12
size: few
J: TRBJ1-1
CDR3: ASSIPPRGTEAF

V: TRBV30
D: .
length: 11
size: .
J: TRBJ1-3
CDR3: AWSFGQGNTIY

V: TRBV2
D: .
length: 11
size: .
J: TRBJ1-2
CDR3: ASSEGLVYGYT

V: TRBV4-1
D: .
length: 16
size: .
J: TRBJ2-5
CDR3: ASSQGRAGAPFGETQY

V: TRBV30
D: .
length: 10
size: .
J: TRBJ2-2
CDR3: AWTANTGELF

V: TRBV12-3/TRBV12-4
D: TRBD1
length: 11
size: .
J: TRBJ2-1
CDR3: ASRGGHHNEQF

V: TRBV7-9
D: TRBD1
length: 13
size: few
J: TRBJ1-4
CDR3: ASSLAGQGNEKLF

V: TRBV24-1
D: TRBD1
length: 13
size: .
J: TRBJ1-2
CDR3: ATSDSSGTGDGYT

V: TRBV6-5
D: TRBD1
length: 13
size: .
J: TRBJ1-2
CDR3: ASSYQGQSFYGYT

V: TRBV5-1
D: TRBD2
length: 15
size: .
J: TRBJ2-5
CDR3: ASSLDGTSGGQETQY

V: TRBV7-3
D: .
length: 13
size: .
J: TRBJ2-5
CDR3: ASSSLGGSGGTQY

V: TRBV18
D: .
length: 12
size: .
J: TRBJ1-1
CDR3: ASSPVRMNTEAF

V: TRBV2
D: .
length: 12
size: .
J: TRBJ2-3
CDR3: ASSDQGPTDTQY

V: TRBV3-1/TRBV3-2
D: .
length: 12
size: .
J: TRBJ2-5
CDR3: ASSPIADQETQY

V: TRBV2
D: .
length: 13
size: .
J: TRBJ2-1
CDR3: ASSDLGQDYNEQF

V: TRBV19
D: TRBD1
length: 17
size: .
J: TRBJ2-6
CDR3: ASRPHFGTGGVGANVLT

V: TRBV5-1
D: .
length: 12
size: .
J: TRBJ1-5
CDR3: ASSLDPSNQPQH

V: TRBV4-2
D: .
length: 15
size: few
J: TRBJ1-5
CDR3: ASSQDKFTQGSQPQH

V: TRBV28
D: .
length: 12
size: few
J: TRBJ2-3
CDR3: ASRQGGSTDTQY

V: TRBV27
D: TRBD2
length: 15
size: .
J: TRBJ2-1
CDR3: ASSPRTSGSTNNEQF

V: TRBV18
D: TRBD1
length: 14
size: .
J: TRBJ2-2
CDR3: ASSPPTGRETGELF

V: TRBV3-1/TRBV3-2
D: .
length: 11
size: medium-sized
J: TRBJ2-3
CDR3: ASSPNLGDTQY

V: TRBV30
D: .
length: 12
size: .
J: TRBJ1-4
CDR3: AWSGGARGEKLF

V: TRBV12-5
D: .
length: 12
size: few
J: TRBJ2-2
CDR3: ASGPPVRVGELF

V: TRBV7-8
D: .
length: 14
size: .
J: TRBJ2-1
CDR3: ASSTQTGEGYNEQF

V: TRBV5-1
D: .
length: 11
size: .
J: TRBJ2-5
CDR3: ASSIYWGETQY

V: TRBV5-6
D: .
length: 12
size: .
J: TRBJ1-6
CDR3: ASSSTSANSPLH

V: TRBV29-1
D: .
length: 11
size: once
J: TRBJ1-1
CDR3: SPRAWENTEAF

V: TRBV6-5
D: .
length: 10
size: .
J: TRBJ2-2
CDR3: ASRRNVGELF

V: TRBV30
D: TRBD1
length: 13
size: .
J: TRBJ2-1
CDR3: AWSRTGTGDNEQF

V: TRBV9
D: TRBD1
length: 13
size: .
J: TRBJ1-2
CDR3: ASSIGTGFNYGYT

V: TRBV19
D: TRBD1
length: 13
size: few
J: TRBJ1-5
CDR3: ASSQVGQTNQPQH

V: TRBV19
D: .
length: 13
size: few
J: TRBJ2-2
CDR3: ASSIGDINTGELF